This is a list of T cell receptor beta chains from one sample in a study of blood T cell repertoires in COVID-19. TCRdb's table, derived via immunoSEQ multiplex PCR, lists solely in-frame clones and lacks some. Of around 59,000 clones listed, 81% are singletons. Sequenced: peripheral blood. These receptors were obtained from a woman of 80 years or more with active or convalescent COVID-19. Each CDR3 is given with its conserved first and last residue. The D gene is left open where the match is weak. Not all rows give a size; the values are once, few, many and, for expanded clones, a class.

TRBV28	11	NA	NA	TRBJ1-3	TGTGCCAGCACCGGTTGGAACACCATATATTTT	CASTGWNTIYF
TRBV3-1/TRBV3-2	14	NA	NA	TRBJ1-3	TGTGCCAGCAGCCATTCGGCAGGGCGAAACACCATATATTTT	CASSHSAGRNTIYF
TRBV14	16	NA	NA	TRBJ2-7	TGTGCCAGCAGCCCAGGGTGGCCAACATACTCCTACGAGCAGTACTTC	CASSPGWPTYSYEQYF
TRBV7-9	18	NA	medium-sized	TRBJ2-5	TGTGCCAGCTTGGGGACTTGCGGGGGCCCCCGCCACGGAGAGACCCAGTACTTC	CASLGTCGGPRHGETQYF
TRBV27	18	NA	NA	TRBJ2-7	TGTGCCAGCCGTCAACGACGCTATAACAGGGCAGGCTCCTACGAGCAGTACTTC	CASRQRRYNRAGSYEQYF
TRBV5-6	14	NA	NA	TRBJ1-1	TGTGCCAGCAGCAAAATGGACACGGACACTGAAGCTTTCTTT	CASSKMDTDTEAFF
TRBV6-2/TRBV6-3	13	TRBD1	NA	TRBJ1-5	TGTGCCAGCAGTTACAGGGGGCATCAGCCCCAGCATTTT	CASSYRGHQPQHF
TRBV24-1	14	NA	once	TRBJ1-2	TGTGCCACCAGTGACTCCAAAGGGAGGTATGGCTACACCTTC	CATSDSKGRYGYTF
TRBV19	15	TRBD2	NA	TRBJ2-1	TGTGCCAGTAGTATAGCGGGGGGGTCCCCCCATGAGCAGTTCTTC	CASSIAGGSPHEQFF
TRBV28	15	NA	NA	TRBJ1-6	TGTGCCAGCAGTTTGACAGGCCCACCTAATTCACCCCTCCACTTT	CASSLTGPPNSPLHF
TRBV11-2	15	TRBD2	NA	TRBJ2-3	TGTGCCAGCAGCTTAGCGGGGGGGACCACAGATACGCAGTATTTT	CASSLAGGTTDTQYF
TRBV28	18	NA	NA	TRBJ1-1	TGTGCCAGCAGTTTATCTAACAGTCTAATCGGCATGAACACTGAAGCTTTCTTT	CASSLSNSLIGMNTEAFF
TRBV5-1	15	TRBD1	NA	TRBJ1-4	TGCGCCAGCAGCCGAGTTACCGGGACAGATGAAAAACTGTTTTTT	CASSRVTGTDEKLFF
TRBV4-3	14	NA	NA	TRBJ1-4	TGCGCCAGCAGCCCCGGGGGGGGAAATGAAAAACTGTTTTTT	CASSPGGGNEKLFF
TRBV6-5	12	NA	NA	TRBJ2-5	TGTGCCGGCCGGGACACTCAAGAGACCCAGTACTTC	CAGRDTQETQYF
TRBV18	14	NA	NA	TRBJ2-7	TGTGCCAGCTCACCAGAGGCCCACTCCTACGAGCAGTACTTC	CASSPEAHSYEQYF
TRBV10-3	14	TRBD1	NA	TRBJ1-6	TGTGCCATCACCCAAGGACAGGCGGGGGGACCCCTCCACTTT	CAITQGQAGGPLHF
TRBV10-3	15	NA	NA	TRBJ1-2	TGTGCCATCAGTGAAGGGAGCAGGCCTGAGCGGGGCTACACCTTC	CAISEGSRPERGYTF
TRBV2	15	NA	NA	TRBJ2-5	TGTGCCAGCCGCCTCGGGCAGGGTGAATCAGAGACCCAGTACTTC	CASRLGQGESETQYF
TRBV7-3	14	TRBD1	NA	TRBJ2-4	TGTGCCAGCAGCTCAACAGGGGCCGGAAACATTCAGTACTTC	CASSSTGAGNIQYF
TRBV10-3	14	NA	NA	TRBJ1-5	TGTGCCATCAGTGAGGTTGGGGGGGATCAGCCCCAGCATTTT	CAISEVGGDQPQHF
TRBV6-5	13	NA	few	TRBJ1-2	TGTGCCAGCAGTTTACAGATAAACTATGGCTACACCTTC	CASSLQINYGYTF